Shown below are 3 T cell receptor beta chains from a single sample sequenced in a study of beta chain features in type 1 diabetes. The investigators reverse transcribed all of the isolated RNA, so they sequenced expressed TCRB transcripts. The assay was immunoSEQ multiplex PCR, and TCRdb's table has in-frame clones only and misses some. Among 860,000 or so clones, around a sixth were seen once, and the ten largest hold 0.02% to 0.025%. The sample was naive CD4+ T cells from blood. The receptors stem from a woman under 30 in good health.

This clone was found a few times. The V gene is TRBV18, the J gene TRBJ2-1, with D perhaps TRBD2 (5 bases). Germline loops: CDR1 KGHSH, CDR2 LQKENI. CDR3 length: 15 residues. V shed 5 bases and J shed 4 bases, with 15 bases lying between them. This CDR3 reads CASSGILADYNEQFF. CDR3 bases: TGTGCCAGCTCAGGAATCCTAGCCGATTACAATGAGCAGTTCTTC.

This clone was recorded a few times. V gene TRBV7-2 combines with J gene TRBJ2-2; 8 nucleotides match TRBD2. This CDR3 is 15 amino acids long. V was clipped by 5 bases and J by 5 bases; unmatched bases: 7. Germline V gene data show CDR1 as SGHTA and CDR2 as FQGNSA. In DNA, the CDR3 is TGTGCCAGCAGCCCCCAACTAGCGGAGACCGGGGAGCTGTTTTTT. Its protein is CASSPQLAETGELFF.

This sequence joins TRBV28 and TRBJ2-7; D unclear. The length of the CDR3 is 16 residues. Trimming left V 3 bases short and J 3 bases short, with 18 bases between. CDR1 is MDHEN and CDR2 is SYDVKM in the germline V gene. The chain's CDR3 is CASSLPTSRIFYEQYF. The CDR3 DNA follows: TGTGCCAGCAGTTTGCCGACCTCGCGGATTTTCTACGAGCAGTACTTC.